The 8 T cell receptor beta chains below were found in one sample sequenced in a study of CD8+ T cells in alopecia areata. TCR sequencing used cDNA made by reverse transcription of extracted RNA. Sequencing was performed with immunoSEQ multiplex PCR; in TCRdb, only in-frame clones are kept and a portion is missing. Altogether about 110,000 clones are present, approximately 50% being singletons, with the ten largest covering around 23%. Specimen: NKG2D-low CD8+ T cells sorted from blood. These receptors all stem from a human donor with alopecia areata.

In this sample, this clone turned up a few times. V and J are TRBV29-1 and TRBJ1-1, with a possible D match to TRBD1 (5 bases). Trimming stripped 4 bases from V and 5 bases from J, with 11 bases between. Germline V CDR1 and CDR2: SQVTM, ANQGSEA. CDR3 length: 12 amino acids. The CDR3 DNA sequence: TGCAGCGTTGTGGCAGGGAATACTGAAGCTTTCTTT. It codes for CSVVAGNTEAFF.

This clone has just one count. The rearrangement links TRBV4-1 to TRBJ2-4; TRBD1 matches at 9 bases. In germline, CDR1 is MGHRA, CDR2 YSYEKL. J lost 8 bases, V lost 1 base, and 0 bases had no gene match. The length of the CDR3 is 13 residues. This CDR3 reads CASSQGQGDIQYF. CDR3 DNA sequence: TGCGCCAGCAGCCAAGGACAGGGGGACATTCAGTACTTC.

The rearrangement uses TRBV4-1 and TRBJ2-1; no definite D call. Germline CDR1 MGHRA, CDR2 YSYEKL. Trimming took off 0 bases at V and 8 bases at J, with 5 bases between the two ends. This CDR3 has 12 amino acids. The CDR3 DNA is TGCGCCAGCAGCCAAGATGGGCATGAGCAGTTCTTC. Translation: CASSQDGHEQFF.

The J gene is TRBJ2-7, the V gene TRBV5-1; D is uncertain. This CDR3 is built from 13 residues. The V gene's germline CDR1 is SGHRS and CDR2 YFSETQ. Trimming cost V 0 bases and J 0 bases, with 4 bases left between them. The CDR3 DNA reads as TGCGCCAGCAGCTTGGCCACCTCCTACGAGCAGTACTTC. This gives the protein CASSLATSYEQYF.

V usage is TRBV6-1 and J usage is TRBJ1-4; D uncertain. The V gene lost 3 bases and the J gene lost 5 bases, with 16 bases spanning the gap. Germline lookup yields CDR1 MNHNS and CDR2 SASEGT. CDR3 length equals 16 residues. The CDR3 DNA sequence: TGTGCCAGCAGTGAGCGGAGTGAAGGATGGAATGAAAAACTGTTTTTT. Translating it yields CASSERSEGWNEKLFF.

This clone turned up a few times. In DNA, the CDR3 is TGTGCCAGCAGTCCCGTGGGCTGGCGAAGCACAGATACGCAGTATTTT. This translates into CASSPVGWRSTDTQYF. The V and J genes are TRBV6-6 and TRBJ2-3; D ambiguous. Germline CDR1 MNHNY, CDR2 SVGAGI (reference sequence). Trimming took off 5 bases at V and 0 bases at J, with 15 bases between the two ends. This CDR3 has 16 residues.

V usage is TRBV7-9 and J usage is TRBJ2-7, with no clear D. The germline gives CDR1 SEHNR, CDR2 FQNEAQ (reference sequence). CDR3 length equals 14 residues. Trimming removed 4 bases at V and 2 bases at J, with 12 bases between. Written as DNA, the CDR3 is TGTGCCAGCAGCTCCCCTTCCAACCCCTACGAGCAGTACTTC. Its protein product is CASSSPSNPYEQYF.

V usage is TRBV27 and J usage is TRBJ1-2; possibly TRBD1 for D (5 bases). The CDR3 runs 16 residues. Trimming removed 8 bases from V and 4 bases from J, with 23 bases in between. In germline, CDR1 is MNHEY, CDR2 SMNVEV (reference sequence). This CDR3 is CASFDPGLGVGYGYTF. In nucleotides, the CDR3 is TGTGCCAGCTTTGACCCAGGGTTGGGGGTAGGCTATGGCTACACCTTC.